The T cell receptor (beta chain) under discussion was sequenced for a study of monozygotic twins with inflammatory bowel disease. Findings and limits, study-wide: The study supported no single strong signal or clonotype linked to IBD.

In regard to this clonotype: Its antigen is not known.

CDR3 length: 18 amino acids. In germline, CDR1 is LNHDA, CDR2 SQIVND (reference sequence). For both chains, the TCRalpha and TCRbeta cDNA went through two nested PCRs of approximately 16 and 9 cycles. Each CDR3 protein gets one entry in TCRdb, which reprocessed the 5' RACE reads and gives no DNA. The listing contains over 130,000 distinct CDR3 sequences. The TCR originated in a human donor with ulcerative colitis or Crohn's disease, or a healthy co-twin of an affected twin (not recorded which). The rearrangement joins TRBV19 to TRBJ1-6. The sample comprised blood. The chain's CDR3 is CASSIDWTPDPYNSPLHF.